The sequence of this TCR beta chain was determined in a study of response to subunit inactivated influenza vaccine. Overall study findings and caveats: Researchers suggested that each seasonal influenza vaccination recruits few new T cells.

With 2 bases clipped from V and 2 bases from J, the junction kept 6 bases outside the gene matches. In germline, CDR1 is MGHRA, CDR2 YSYEKL. The length of the CDR3 is 15 residues. One entry per CDR3 protein, called by TCRdb with MiXCR from the RT-PCR reads. The sample yields 600,000 to 850,000 distinct CDR3 sequences, roughly 15% seen once. About this clonotype itself: The antigen remains unidentified.

Here the sequenced sample was PBMCs from blood, taken approximately 15 days before vaccination. V gene TRBV4-1 combines with J gene TRBJ2-7, with TRBD1 identical over 7 bases. This sequence originates from a man aged 45 to 65 who received an inactivated influenza vaccine. The CDR3 here is CASSQLRDSTYEQYF. DNA of the CDR3: TGCGCCAGCAGCCAACTCCGGGACAGCACCTACGAGCAGTACTTC.